What follows are 28 T cell receptor beta chains derived from one specimen sequenced in a study of spatial heterogeneity in lung cancer. These receptors' targets are unknown. TCRdb re-called the 5' RACE reads through MiXCR, storing one row per CDR3 protein. The sample includes some 20,000 distinct CDR3 sequences, 6% to 7.5% of them seen just once. Time point given: sample taken at primary tumor resection. Findings and caveats of the study: Expanded intratumoral alpha and beta TCR counts tracked tumor mutation counts.

The sample consisted of lung tumor tissue, taken at surgery. Source of these receptors: a female donor with early-stage non-small cell lung cancer.

This clonotype occurred many times. The chain recombines TRBV4-3 with TRBJ2-2; the D gene is possibly TRBD2 (5 bases). There are 14 residues in the CDR3. The germline V gene encodes CDR1 LGHNA and CDR2 YSLEER. Trimming removed 5 bases from V and 6 bases from J, with 13 bases in between. The CDR3 DNA reads as TGCGCCAGCAGCTGGACTTTGTTCTCCGGGGAGCTGTTTTTT. Protein sequence: CASSWTLFSGELFF.

This clonotype was recorded once. The chain links TRBV15 to TRBJ1-2; D not resolved. The germline V and J ends were trimmed by 0 bases and 2 bases, with 1 base remaining between them. The CDR3 loop spans 12 amino acids. Germline CDR1 and CDR2: LNHNV and YYDKDF (reference sequence). As DNA, the CDR3 is TGTGCCACCAGCAGAGAAAACTATGGCTACACCTTC. Translating gives CATSRENYGYTF.

The chain recombines TRBV2 with TRBJ2-7, with 7 bases lining up with TRBD1. V lost 6 bases to trimming and J lost 1 base; unmatched junction nucleotides: 6. The V gene's germline CDR1 is SNHLY and CDR2 FYNNEI. CDR3 length: 14 residues. CDR3 bases: TGTGCCAGCAGGAAGGGGGCTAGATCCTACGAGCAGTACTTC. Translated, it gives CASRKGARSYEQYF. Full variable domain (remainder filled in from reference TRBV2 and TRBJ2-7): EPEVTQTPSHQVTQMGQEVILRCVPISNHLYFYWYRQILGQKVEFLVSFYNNEISEKSEIFDDQFSVERPDGSNFTLKIRSTKLEDSAMYFCASRKGARSYEQYFGPGTRLTVT.

Ten or more counts support this clonotype. The chain combines TRBV5-4 with TRBJ2-2, with D hard to call. The V end was cut by 0 bases, the J end by 6 bases, with 9 bases between. The CDR3 runs to 14 residues. Per the germline V gene, CDR1 is SGHNT and CDR2 is YYREEE (reference sequence). CDR3 in DNA: TGTGCCAGCAGCTTGGCCTCGCGCCCCGGGGAGCTGTTTTTT. Translation: CASSLASRPGELFF.

The chain has TRBV2 and TRBJ2-7; D may be TRBD1 (6 bases). Between the trimmed V and J ends, which lost 6 bases and 2 bases, there was a span of 14 bases. CDR3 length: 14 amino acids. Looked up from germline, CDR1 is SNHLY and CDR2 is FYNNEI. CDR3 sequence (DNA): TGTGCCAGCAGGACCCAGGGGCCCGCCTACGAGCAGTACTTC. This translates into CASRTQGPAYEQYF. Full variable domain (remainder filled in from reference TRBV2 and TRBJ2-7): EPEVTQTPSHQVTQMGQEVILRCVPISNHLYFYWYRQILGQKVEFLVSFYNNEISEKSEIFDDQFSVERPDGSNFTLKIRSTKLEDSAMYFCASRTQGPAYEQYFGPGTRLTVT.

The chain employs TRBV9 and TRBJ1-4, with D uncertain. The germline V gene has CDR1 SGDLS and CDR2 YYNGEE. With 4 bases removed from V and 7 bases from J, the gap between germline ends came to 11 bases. The CDR3 extends over 13 amino acids. The CDR3 is CASSLWPGEKLFF. As DNA, the CDR3 is TGTGCCAGCAGCCTTTGGCCAGGTGAAAAACTGTTTTTT.

Ten or more counts support this clonotype. V usage is TRBV10-3 and J usage is TRBJ2-1; D may be TRBD1 (5 bases). Trimming took off 5 bases at V and 1 base at J, with 9 bases between the two ends. The CDR3 spans 14 residues. The germline V gene has CDR1 ENHRY and CDR2 SYGVKD. The CDR3 is CAISLGVSYNEQFF. The CDR3 DNA follows: TGTGCCATCAGTTTAGGGGTTTCCTACAATGAGCAGTTCTTC.

This clonotype was recorded many times. The gene calls are TRBV20-1 and TRBJ2-3, with D maybe TRBD1 (6 bases). CDR1 is DFQATT and CDR2 is SNEGSKA in the germline V gene (reference sequence). Trimming cost V 5 bases and J 2 bases, with 14 bases left between them. The CDR3 sequence is 14 residues long. CDR3 sequence reads: CSAGPQGFTDTQYF. CDR3 coding DNA: TGCAGTGCTGGACCACAGGGATTCACAGATACGCAGTATTTT.

This clonotype was picked up many times. This chain connects TRBV28 to TRBJ1-5, with TRBD1 matching over 10 bases. The CDR3 extends over 17 amino acids. J was trimmed by 2 bases and V by 5 bases; bases with no gene match: 9. Germline lookup yields CDR1 MDHEN and CDR2 SYDVKM. The CDR3 DNA reads TGTGCCAGCAGTCCTCGACAGGGGGCAGGGGGCAATCAGCCCCAGCATTTT. Amino acids: CASSPRQGAGGNQPQHF.

This clonotype was seen repeatedly, ten times or more. DNA of the CDR3: TGTGCCAGTCCGGGACAAAACACTGAAGCTTTCTTT. As protein: CASPGQNTEAFF. The chain carries TRBV28 and TRBJ1-1; D may be TRBD1 (6 bases). Trimming took 9 bases from V and 2 from J, leaving 10 bases between them. CDR1 is MDHEN and CDR2 is SYDVKM in the germline V gene. This CDR3 has 12 amino acids. Complete variable domain (other parts from reference TRBV28 and TRBJ1-1): DVKVTQSSRYLVKRTGEKVFLECVQDMDHENMFWYRQDPGLGLRLIYFSYDVKMKEKGDIPEGYSVSREKKERFSLILESASTNQTSMYLCASPGQNTEAFFGQGTRLTVV.

This chain links TRBV28 with TRBJ2-1, with TRBD1 identical over 7 bases. This CDR3 has 11 amino acids. The junction had 2 bases not matched to a gene; V was cut back by 8 bases and J by 7 bases. Germline loops: CDR1 MDHEN, CDR2 SYDVKM. CDR3 sequence reads: CASQTGNEQFF. In nucleotides, the CDR3 is TGTGCCAGCCAGACAGGGAATGAGCAGTTCTTC.

This clonotype has more than one count but fewer than ten. J is TRBJ1-1 and V is TRBV12-3 or TRBV12-4; D is uncertain. The germline V and J ends were trimmed by 2 bases and 1 base, with 8 bases remaining between them. This CDR3 is 14 amino acids long. CDR3 bases: TGTGCCAGCAGTTTAAGGACGGCGAACACTGAAGCTTTCTTT. Its protein product is CASSLRTANTEAFF.

The V and J genes are TRBV5-1 and TRBJ2-3, with D perhaps given as TRBD1 or TRBD2 (5 bases each). Germline values: CDR1 SGHRS, CDR2 YFSETQ. The CDR3 is 15 amino acids. V lost 0 bases and J 3 bases, leaving 11 bases between the germline ends. Here the CDR3 DNA reads TGCGCCAGCAGCTTGGGAGAATGGGGGACAGATACGCAGTATTTT. It encodes CASSLGEWGTDTQYF.

This clonotype is categorized as medium-sized. This chain joins TRBV7-3 and TRBJ2-7; 13 bases are shared with TRBD2. Germline-derived CDR1 and CDR2 are SGHTA and FQGTGA. V was clipped by 8 bases and J by 5 bases; unmatched bases: 3. This CDR3 contains 13 residues. This chain's CDR3 is CASATSGGNEQYF. CDR3 coding DNA: TGTGCCAGCGCGACTAGCGGGGGGAACGAGCAGTACTTC.

This clonotype occurred many times. The chain employs TRBV10-3 and TRBJ2-2; D call uncertain. CDR1 ENHRY and CDR2 SYGVKD come from the germline V gene. Trimming pared 2 bases from V and 1 base from J, leaving 5 bases between. CDR3 length: 14 amino acids. CDR3 loop: CAISEAGNTGELFF. Written as DNA, the CDR3 is TGTGCCATCAGTGAGGCAGGGAACACCGGGGAGCTGTTTTTT.

This clonotype was recorded at least ten times. The chain recombines TRBV12-3 or TRBV12-4 with TRBJ2-5; 8 bases match TRBD1. V was clipped by 6 bases and J by 5 bases; unmatched bases: 8. This CDR3 is built from 14 residues. As DNA, the CDR3 is TGTGCCAGCAGCCTCCAGGGGGCTTGGGAGACCCAGTACTTC. Its translation is CASSLQGAWETQYF.

This clonotype has ten or more counts. The gene calls are TRBV19 and TRBJ2-5; D gene unclear. V was trimmed by 1 base and J by 5 bases, leaving 14 bases between them. From germline, CDR1 is LNHDA and CDR2 SQIVND (reference sequence). The CDR3 consists of 15 residues. The CDR3: CASSIGSRIGETQYF. The CDR3 nucleotides read TGTGCCAGTAGTATAGGATCCAGGATCGGGGAGACCCAGTACTTC.

This clonotype was seen repeatedly, ten times or more. This chain connects TRBV7-3 to TRBJ2-3; D is unclear. The length of the CDR3 is 13 residues. Trimming shortened V by 1 base and J by 6 bases, and 8 bases separated the two germline ends. The germline V gene has CDR1 SGHTA and CDR2 FQGTGA. This chain's CDR3 is CASSLMAEDTQYF. The CDR3 nucleotides read TGTGCCAGCAGCTTAATGGCCGAGGATACGCAGTATTTT. Variable domain in full (rest from reference TRBV7-3 and TRBJ2-3): GAGVSQTPSNKVTEKGKYVELRCDPISGHTALYWYRQSLGQGPEFLIYFQGTGAADDSGLPNDRFFAVRPEGSVSTLKIQRTERGDSAVYLCASSLMAEDTQYFGPGTRLTVL.

This clonotype is labeled as medium-sized (0.01 to 0.1%). CDR3 protein: CASSLEAHQETQYF. CDR3 DNA: TGTGCCAGCAGCTTAGAAGCACATCAAGAGACCCAGTACTTC. This rearrangement joins TRBV7-8 to TRBJ2-5; D uncertain. The CDR3 has 14 amino acids. Trimming shortened V by 1 base and J by 2 bases, and 8 bases separated the two germline ends. Germline V gene data show CDR1 as SGHVS and CDR2 as FQNEAQ.

This clonotype was seen at least ten times. The J gene is TRBJ1-1, the V gene TRBV29-1, with D possibly TRBD1 on 6 matching bases. Germline CDR1 SQVTM, CDR2 ANQGSEA. V lost 6 bases and J 3 bases, leaving 14 bases between the germline ends. This CDR3 contains 13 residues. Here the CDR3 reads CSVEDSHDTEAFF. The CDR3 DNA sequence: TGCAGCGTCGAGGACAGTCATGACACTGAAGCTTTCTTT.

This clonotype has ten or more counts. The DNA for the CDR3 is TGCGCCAGCAGCCAAGAGGGGACTAGCGCGGACGGGGAGCTGTTTTTT. This translates into CASSQEGTSADGELFF. The rearrangement joins TRBV4-1 to TRBJ2-2, with 10 bases matching TRBD2. With V trimmed by 0 bases and J by 7 bases, 5 bases remained unmatched. Germline V gene lookup returns CDR1 MGHRA and CDR2 YSYEKL. This CDR3 has 16 residues.

The table lists this clonotype with a few counts. The V gene is TRBV2, the J gene TRBJ1-5; D is ambiguous. The germline V gene has CDR1 SNHLY and CDR2 FYNNEI. The CDR3 has 15 amino acids. V lost 6 bases and J 2 bases, leaving 14 bases between the germline ends. The CDR3 sequence: CASRLQLSGNQPQHF. The CDR3 nucleotides read TGTGCCAGCAGATTACAGCTTTCGGGCAATCAGCCCCAGCATTTT.

This sequence joins TRBV7-2 and TRBJ2-3; D uncertain. CDR3 length: 14 residues. CDR1 is SGHTA and CDR2 is FQGNSA in the germline V gene. V was trimmed by 3 bases and J by 5 bases, leaving 12 bases between them. The CDR3 is CASSFILSGDTQYF. The CDR3 DNA follows: TGTGCCAGCAGCTTTATATTGTCGGGAGATACGCAGTATTTT.

This clonotype was counted ten times or more. This sequence joins TRBV5-1 and TRBJ2-1, with D perhaps matching TRBD1 or TRBD2 (6 bases each). The CDR3 spans 15 residues. V was clipped by 0 bases and J by 8 bases, with 15 bases between them. Per germline, CDR1 SGHRS and CDR2 YFSETQ. CDR3 protein: CASSLETGRWDEQFF. DNA of the CDR3: TGCGCCAGCAGCTTGGAAACAGGGAGGTGGGATGAGCAGTTCTTC.

The table lists this clonotype with many counts. The chain couples TRBV5-4 to TRBJ2-1, with a weak D call TRBD2 (7 bases). The length of the CDR3 is 17 residues. CDR1 and CDR2 (germline): SGHNT, YYREEE (reference sequence). V lost 4 bases, J lost 10 bases, and 27 bases lay in between. The CDR3 DNA sequence: TGTGCCAGCAGCCCTTCGGGGGGCGGTTCATTTCGGAGAGAGCAGTTCTTC. Protein: CASSPSGGGSFRREQFF.

The chain couples TRBV12-3 or TRBV12-4 to TRBJ2-1, with 10 positions matching TRBD2. The CDR3 consists of 16 residues. Unmatched junction bases numbered 4, after V lost 3 bases and J lost 2 bases. The CDR3 DNA reads TGTGCCAGCAGTTTTGCTAGCGGGGGCCCCTACAATGAGCAGTTCTTC. Amino acid sequence: CASSFASGGPYNEQFF.

This clonotype was recorded at least ten times. The chain has TRBV11-1 and TRBJ2-1; D unclear. Germline loops: CDR1 SGHAT, CDR2 FQDESV (reference sequence). This CDR3 is 13 amino acids long. The germline V and J ends were trimmed by 3 bases and 4 bases, with 7 bases remaining between them. CDR3 bases: TGTGCCAGCAGCTTGGGCAGTTACAATGAGCAGTTCTTC. Translating gives CASSLGSYNEQFF.

CDR3 loop: CSARDLGLNTEAFF. The CDR3 DNA reads as TGCAGTGCTAGAGACCTGGGATTGAACACTGAAGCTTTCTTT. The rearrangement uses TRBV20-1 and TRBJ1-1; no definite D call. Trimming removed 0 bases at V and 0 bases at J, with 8 bases between. The germline gives CDR1 DFQATT, CDR2 SNEGSKA (reference sequence). The CDR3 sequence is 14 residues long.